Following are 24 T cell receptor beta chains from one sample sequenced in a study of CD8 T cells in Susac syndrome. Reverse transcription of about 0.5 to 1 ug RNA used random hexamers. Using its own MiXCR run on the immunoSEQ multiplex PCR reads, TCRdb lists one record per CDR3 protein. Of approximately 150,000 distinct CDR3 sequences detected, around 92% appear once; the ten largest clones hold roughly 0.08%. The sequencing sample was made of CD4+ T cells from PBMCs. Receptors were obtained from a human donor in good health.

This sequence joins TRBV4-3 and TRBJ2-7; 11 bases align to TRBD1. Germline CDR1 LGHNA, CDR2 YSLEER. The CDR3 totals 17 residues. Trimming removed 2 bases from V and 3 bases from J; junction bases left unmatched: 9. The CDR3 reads CASSQFSPGQGGYEQYF. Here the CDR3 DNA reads TGCGCCAGCAGCCAATTTTCTCCGGGACAGGGGGGCTACGAGCAGTACTTC.

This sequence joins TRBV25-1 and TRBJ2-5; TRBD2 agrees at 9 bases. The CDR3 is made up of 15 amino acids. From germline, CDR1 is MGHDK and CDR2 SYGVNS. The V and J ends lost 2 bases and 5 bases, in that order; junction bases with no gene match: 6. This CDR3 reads CASSESRTSEETQYF. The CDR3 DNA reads TGTGCCAGCAGTGAAAGCCGGACTAGCGAGGAGACCCAGTACTTC.

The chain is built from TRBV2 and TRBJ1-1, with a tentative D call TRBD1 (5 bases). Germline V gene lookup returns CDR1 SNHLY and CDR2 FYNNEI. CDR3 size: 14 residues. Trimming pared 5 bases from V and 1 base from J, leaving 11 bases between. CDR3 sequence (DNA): TGTGCCAGCAGTAGGCGGGGCCCGAACACTGAAGCTTTCTTT. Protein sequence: CASSRRGPNTEAFF. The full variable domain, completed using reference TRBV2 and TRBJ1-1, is EPEVTQTPSHQVTQMGQEVILRCVPISNHLYFYWYRQILGQKVEFLVSFYNNEISEKSEIFDDQFSVERPDGSNFTLKIRSTKLEDSAMYFCASSRRGPNTEAFFGQGTRLTVV.

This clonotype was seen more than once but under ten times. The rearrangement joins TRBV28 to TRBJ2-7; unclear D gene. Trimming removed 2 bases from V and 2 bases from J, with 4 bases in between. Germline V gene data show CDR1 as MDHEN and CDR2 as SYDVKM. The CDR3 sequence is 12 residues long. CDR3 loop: CASSLRPYEQYF. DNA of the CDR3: TGTGCCAGCAGTTTACGGCCCTACGAGCAGTACTTC.

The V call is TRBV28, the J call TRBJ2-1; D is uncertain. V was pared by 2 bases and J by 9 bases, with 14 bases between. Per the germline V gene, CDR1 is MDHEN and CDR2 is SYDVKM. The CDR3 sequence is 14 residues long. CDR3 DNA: TGTGCCAGCAGTTTAAGTCCCCTAACAGCTGAGCAGTTCTTC. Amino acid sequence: CASSLSPLTAEQFF.

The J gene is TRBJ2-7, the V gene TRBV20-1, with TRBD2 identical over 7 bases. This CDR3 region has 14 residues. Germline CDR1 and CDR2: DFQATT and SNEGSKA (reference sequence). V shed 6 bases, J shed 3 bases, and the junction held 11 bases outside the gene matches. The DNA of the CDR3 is TGCAGTGCCAAGCTACCTGGGGGGGACTACGAGCAGTACTTC. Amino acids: CSAKLPGGDYEQYF.

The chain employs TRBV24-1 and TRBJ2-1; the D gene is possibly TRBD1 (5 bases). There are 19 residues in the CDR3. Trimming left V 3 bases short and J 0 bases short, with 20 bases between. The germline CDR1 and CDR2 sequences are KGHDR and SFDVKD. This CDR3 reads CATSDGLDTVTSSYNEQFF. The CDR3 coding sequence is TGTGCCACCAGTGATGGGTTGGACACCGTAACGAGCTCCTACAATGAGCAGTTCTTC.

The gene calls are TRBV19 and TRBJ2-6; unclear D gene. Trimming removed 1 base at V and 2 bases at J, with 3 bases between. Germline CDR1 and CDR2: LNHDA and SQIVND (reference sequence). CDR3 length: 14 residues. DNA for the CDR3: TGTGCCAGTAGTATAGGGGCTGGGGCCAACGTCCTGACTTTC. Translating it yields CASSIGAGANVLTF.

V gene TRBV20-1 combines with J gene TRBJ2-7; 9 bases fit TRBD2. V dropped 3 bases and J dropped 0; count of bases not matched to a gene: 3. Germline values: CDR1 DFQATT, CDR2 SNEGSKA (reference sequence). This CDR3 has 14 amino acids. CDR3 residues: CSARASGTSYEQYF. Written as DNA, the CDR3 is TGCAGTGCTAGGGCTAGCGGGACCTCCTACGAGCAGTACTTC.

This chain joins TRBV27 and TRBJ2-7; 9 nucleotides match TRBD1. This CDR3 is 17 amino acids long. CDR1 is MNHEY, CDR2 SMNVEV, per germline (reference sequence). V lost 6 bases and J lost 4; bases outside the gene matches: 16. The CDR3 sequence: CASSRKVPGQGGYEQYF. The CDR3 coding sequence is TGTGCCAGCAGCAGGAAGGTTCCGGGACAGGGTGGTTACGAGCAGTACTTC.

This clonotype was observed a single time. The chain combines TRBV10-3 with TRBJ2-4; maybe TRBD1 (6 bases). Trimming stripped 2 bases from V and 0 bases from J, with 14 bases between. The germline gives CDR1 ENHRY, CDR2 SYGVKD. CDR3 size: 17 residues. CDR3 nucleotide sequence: TGTGCCATCAGTGAGAGGGACACTTCACTAGCCAAAAACATTCAGTACTTC. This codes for CAISERDTSLAKNIQYF.

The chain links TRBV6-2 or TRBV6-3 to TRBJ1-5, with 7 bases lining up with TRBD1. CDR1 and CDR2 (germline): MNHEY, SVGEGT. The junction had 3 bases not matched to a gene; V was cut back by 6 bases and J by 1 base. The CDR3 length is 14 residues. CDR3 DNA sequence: TGTGCCAGCAGCAAGACAGGGAGCAATCAGCCCCAGCATTTT. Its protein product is CASSKTGSNQPQHF.

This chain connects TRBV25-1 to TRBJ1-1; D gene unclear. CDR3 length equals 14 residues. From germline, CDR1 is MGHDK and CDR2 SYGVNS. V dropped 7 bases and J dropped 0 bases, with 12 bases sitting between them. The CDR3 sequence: CASTRRGLNTEAFF. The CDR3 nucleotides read TGTGCCAGCACCCGGAGAGGATTGAACACTGAAGCTTTCTTT.

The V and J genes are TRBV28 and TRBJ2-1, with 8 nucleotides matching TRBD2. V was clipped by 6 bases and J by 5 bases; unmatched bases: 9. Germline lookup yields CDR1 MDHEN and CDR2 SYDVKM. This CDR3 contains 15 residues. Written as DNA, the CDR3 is TGTGCCAGCAGCTCCATAGCGGGAACTGACAATGAGCAGTTCTTC. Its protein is CASSSIAGTDNEQFF.

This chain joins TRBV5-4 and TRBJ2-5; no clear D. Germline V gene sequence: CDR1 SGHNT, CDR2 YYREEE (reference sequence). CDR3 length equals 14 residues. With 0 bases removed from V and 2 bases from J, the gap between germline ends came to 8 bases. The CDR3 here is CASSLGHGQETQYF. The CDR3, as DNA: TGTGCCAGCAGCTTGGGGCACGGTCAAGAGACCCAGTACTTC.

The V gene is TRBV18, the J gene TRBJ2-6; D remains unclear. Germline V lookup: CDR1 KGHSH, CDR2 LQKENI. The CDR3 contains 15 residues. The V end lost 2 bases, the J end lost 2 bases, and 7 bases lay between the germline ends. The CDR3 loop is CASSPVGAGANVLTF. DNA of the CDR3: TGTGCCAGCTCACCAGTCGGAGCTGGGGCCAACGTCCTGACTTTC.

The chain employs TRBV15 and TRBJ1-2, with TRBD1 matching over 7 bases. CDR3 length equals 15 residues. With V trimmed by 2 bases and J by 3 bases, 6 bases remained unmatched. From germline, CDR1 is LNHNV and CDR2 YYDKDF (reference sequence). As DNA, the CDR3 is TGTGCCACCAGCAGACCACAGGGGATCGACTATGGCTACACCTTC. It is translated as CATSRPQGIDYGYTF.

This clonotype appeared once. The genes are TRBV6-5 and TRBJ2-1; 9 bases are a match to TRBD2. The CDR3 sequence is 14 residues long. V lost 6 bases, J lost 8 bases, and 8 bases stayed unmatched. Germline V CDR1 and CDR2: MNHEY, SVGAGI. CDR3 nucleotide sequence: TGTGCCAGCAGGCCGGGACTAGCTTACGATGAGCAGTTCTTC. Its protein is CASRPGLAYDEQFF.

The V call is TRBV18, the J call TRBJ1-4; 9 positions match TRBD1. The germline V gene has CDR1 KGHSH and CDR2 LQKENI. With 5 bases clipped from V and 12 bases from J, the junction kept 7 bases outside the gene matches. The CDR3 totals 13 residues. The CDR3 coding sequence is TGTGCCAGCTCATCGACAGGGGGAGGTGAACTGTTTTTT. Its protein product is CASSSTGGGELFF.

In DNA, the CDR3 is TGTGCCAGCAGCCCCCCTGGGACAGGGATTTCCTACGAGCAGTACTTC. Protein sequence: CASSPPGTGISYEQYF. The chain joins TRBV7-9 to TRBJ2-7; 9 nucleotides agree with TRBD1. The V segment lost 5 bases and the J segment 1 base; nucleotides outside the gene matches: 9. CDR1 and CDR2 (germline): SEHNR, FQNEAQ (reference sequence). This CDR3 region has 16 residues.

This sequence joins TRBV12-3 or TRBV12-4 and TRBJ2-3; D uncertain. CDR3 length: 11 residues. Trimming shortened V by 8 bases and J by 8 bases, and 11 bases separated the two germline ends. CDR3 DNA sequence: TGTGCCAGCCATGGAATAACTACGCAGTATTTT. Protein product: CASHGITTQYF.

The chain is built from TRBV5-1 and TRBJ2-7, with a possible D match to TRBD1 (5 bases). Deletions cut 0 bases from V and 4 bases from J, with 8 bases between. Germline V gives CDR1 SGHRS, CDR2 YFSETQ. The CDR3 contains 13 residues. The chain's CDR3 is CASSLAGQYEQYF. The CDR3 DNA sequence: TGCGCCAGCAGCTTGGCCGGACAATACGAGCAGTACTTC.

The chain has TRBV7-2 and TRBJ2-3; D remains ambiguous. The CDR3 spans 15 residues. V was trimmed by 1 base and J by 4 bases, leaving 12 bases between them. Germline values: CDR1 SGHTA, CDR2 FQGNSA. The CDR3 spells CASSLDLSSADTQYF. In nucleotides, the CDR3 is TGTGCCAGCAGCTTAGATCTGTCTAGTGCAGATACGCAGTATTTT.

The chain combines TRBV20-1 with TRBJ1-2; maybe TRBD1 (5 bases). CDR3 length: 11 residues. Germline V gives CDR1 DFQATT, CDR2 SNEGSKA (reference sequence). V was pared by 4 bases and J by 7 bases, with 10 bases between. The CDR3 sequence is CSATGLGGYTF. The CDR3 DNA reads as TGCAGTGCTACAGGGTTGGGTGGCTACACCTTC.